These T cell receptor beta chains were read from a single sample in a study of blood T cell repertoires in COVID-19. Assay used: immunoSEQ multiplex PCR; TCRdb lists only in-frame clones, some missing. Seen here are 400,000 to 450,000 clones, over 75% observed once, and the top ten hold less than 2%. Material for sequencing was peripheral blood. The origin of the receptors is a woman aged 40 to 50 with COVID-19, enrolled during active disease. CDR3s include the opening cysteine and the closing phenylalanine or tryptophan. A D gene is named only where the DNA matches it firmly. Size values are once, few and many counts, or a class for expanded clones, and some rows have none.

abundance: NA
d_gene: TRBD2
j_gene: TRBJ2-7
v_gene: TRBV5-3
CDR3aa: CARSLLGTSSYEQYF
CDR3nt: TGTGCCAGAAGCTTGTTGGGGACTAGCTCCTACGAGCAGTACTTC

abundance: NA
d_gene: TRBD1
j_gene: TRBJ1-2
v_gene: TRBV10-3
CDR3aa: CAISESGTGKYGYTF
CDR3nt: TGTGCCATCAGTGAGTCTGGGACAGGGAAGTATGGCTACACCTTC

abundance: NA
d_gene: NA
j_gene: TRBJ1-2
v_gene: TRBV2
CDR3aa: CASSVATGLNGYTF
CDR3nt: TGTGCCAGCAGTGTTGCTACAGGGCTGAATGGCTACACCTTC

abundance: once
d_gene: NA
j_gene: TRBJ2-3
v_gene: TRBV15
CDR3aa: CATSRGQDRRDTQYF
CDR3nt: TGTGCCACCAGCAGAGGTCAGGATCGGAGGGATACGCAGTATTTT

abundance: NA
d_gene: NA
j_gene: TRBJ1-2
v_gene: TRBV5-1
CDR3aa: CASRRGSQDYGYTF
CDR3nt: TGCGCCAGCAGACGGGGTTCCCAGGACTATGGCTACACCTTC

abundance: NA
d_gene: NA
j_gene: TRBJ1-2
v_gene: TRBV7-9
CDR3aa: CASSQQGQGYGYTF
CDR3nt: TGTGCCAGCAGCCAACAGGGTCAGGGGTATGGCTACACCTTC

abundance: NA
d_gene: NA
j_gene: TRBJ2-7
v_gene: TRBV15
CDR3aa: CATSRDRGEQYF
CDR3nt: TGTGCCACCAGCAGAGATCGGGGCGAGCAGTACTTC

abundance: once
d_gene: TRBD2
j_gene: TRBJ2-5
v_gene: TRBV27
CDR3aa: CASSPTSGINQETQYF
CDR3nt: TGTGCCAGCAGTCCTACTAGCGGCATAAATCAAGAGACCCAGTACTTC

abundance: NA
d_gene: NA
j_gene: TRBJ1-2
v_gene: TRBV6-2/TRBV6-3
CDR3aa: CASSYSFTGSGYGYTF
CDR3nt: TGTGCCAGCAGTTACTCGTTCACAGGGAGCGGCTATGGCTACACCTTC

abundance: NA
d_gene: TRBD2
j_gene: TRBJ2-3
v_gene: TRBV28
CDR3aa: CASSPSGRRTDTQYF
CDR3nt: TGTGCCAGCAGTCCTAGCGGGAGGAGAACAGATACGCAGTATTTT

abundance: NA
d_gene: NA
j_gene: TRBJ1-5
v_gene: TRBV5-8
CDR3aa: CASSLGGDSNQPQHF
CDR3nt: TGTGCCAGCAGCTTGGGGGGGGATAGCAATCAGCCCCAGCATTTT

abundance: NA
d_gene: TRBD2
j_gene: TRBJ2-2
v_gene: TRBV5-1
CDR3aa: CASSLGLAGNTGELFF
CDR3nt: TGCGCCAGCAGCTTGGGACTAGCGGGGAACACCGGGGAGCTGTTTTTT

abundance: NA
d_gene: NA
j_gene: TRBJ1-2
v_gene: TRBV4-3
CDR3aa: CASSQLQGDSYGYTF
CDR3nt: TGCGCCAGCAGCCAGTTACAGGGTGACAGCTATGGCTACACCTTC

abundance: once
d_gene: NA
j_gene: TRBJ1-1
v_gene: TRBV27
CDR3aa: CASSLWGGVNTEAFF
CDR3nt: TGTGCCAGCAGTTTATGGGGCGGTGTCAACACTGAAGCTTTCTTT

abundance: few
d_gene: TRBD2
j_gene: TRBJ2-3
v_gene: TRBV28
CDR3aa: CASTRRGGFTDTQYF
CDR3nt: TGTGCCAGCACTCGCCGCGGGGGGTTCACAGATACGCAGTATTTT

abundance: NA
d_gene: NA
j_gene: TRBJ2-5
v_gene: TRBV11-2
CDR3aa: CASSLLHTNQETQYF
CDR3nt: TGTGCCAGCAGCTTATTACACACGAACCAAGAGACCCAGTACTTC

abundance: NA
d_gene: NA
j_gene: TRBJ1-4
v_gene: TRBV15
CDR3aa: CATSQGGAGEKLFF
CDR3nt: TGTGCCACCAGTCAAGGGGGGGCTGGTGAAAAACTGTTTTTT

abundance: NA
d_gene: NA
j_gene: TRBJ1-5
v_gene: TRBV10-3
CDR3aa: CAISPGDNQPQHF
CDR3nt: TGTGCCATTAGCCCAGGGGACAATCAGCCCCAGCATTTT

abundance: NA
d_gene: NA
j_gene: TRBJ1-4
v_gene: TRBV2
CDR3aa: CATTGFSNEKLFF
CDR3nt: TGTGCCACCACGGGGTTTTCTAATGAAAAACTGTTTTTT

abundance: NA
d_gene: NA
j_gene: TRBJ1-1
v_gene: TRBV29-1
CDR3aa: CSVRGTPEAFF
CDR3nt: TGCAGCGTTCGGGGGACGCCTGAAGCTTTCTTT

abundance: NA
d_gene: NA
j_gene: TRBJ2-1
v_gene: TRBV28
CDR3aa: CASSLTGSLLGGGSWFSYNEQFF
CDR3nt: TGTGCCAGCAGTTTAACGGGATCGTTACTAGGAGGGGGCTCCTGGTTCTCCTACAATGAGCAGTTCTTC

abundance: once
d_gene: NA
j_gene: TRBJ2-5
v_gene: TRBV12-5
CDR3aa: CASGFREETQYF
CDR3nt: TGTGCTAGTGGTTTCAGGGAAGAGACCCAGTACTTC

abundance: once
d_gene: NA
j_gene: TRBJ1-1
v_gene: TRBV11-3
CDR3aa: CASSPTGRDTEAFF
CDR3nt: TGTGCCAGCAGCCCCACAGGCCGGGACACTGAAGCTTTCTTT

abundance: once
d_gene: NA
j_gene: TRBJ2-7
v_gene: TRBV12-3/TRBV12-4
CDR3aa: CASSFRPYEQYF
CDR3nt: TGTGCCAGCAGTTTCCGTCCCTACGAGCAGTACTTC

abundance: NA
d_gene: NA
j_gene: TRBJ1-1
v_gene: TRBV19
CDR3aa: CASSLTTRPEAFF
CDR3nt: TGTGCCAGTAGCCTCACTACGCGGCCCGAAGCTTTCTTT

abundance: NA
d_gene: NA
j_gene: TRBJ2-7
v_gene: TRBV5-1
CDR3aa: CASSSGTPLYEQYF
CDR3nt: TGCGCCAGCAGCTCGGGAACCCCCCTCTACGAGCAGTACTTC

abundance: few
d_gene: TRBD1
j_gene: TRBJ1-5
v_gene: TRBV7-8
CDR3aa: CASSFSAGTGVLSNQPQHF
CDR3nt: TGTGCCAGCAGCTTTTCAGCCGGGACAGGCGTGCTTAGCAATCAGCCCCAGCATTTT

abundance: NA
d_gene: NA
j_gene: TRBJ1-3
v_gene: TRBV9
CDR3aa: CASSVASMRTGNTIYF
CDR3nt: TGTGCCAGCAGCGTAGCTAGTATGCGGACTGGAAACACCATATATTTT

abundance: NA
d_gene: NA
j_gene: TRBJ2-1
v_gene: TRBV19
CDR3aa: CASRYPGLFGDEQFF
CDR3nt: TGTGCCAGTCGATATCCGGGACTTTTCGGCGATGAGCAGTTCTTC

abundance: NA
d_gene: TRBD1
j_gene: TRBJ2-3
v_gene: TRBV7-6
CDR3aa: CASSLRQGLASTDTQYF
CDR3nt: TGTGCCAGCAGCCTTAGACAGGGTTTAGCCTCAACAGATACGCAGTATTTT

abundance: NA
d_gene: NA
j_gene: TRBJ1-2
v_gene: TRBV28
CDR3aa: CASSLRQGGYTF
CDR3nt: TGTGCCAGCAGTTTGCGGCAGGGAGGCTACACCTTC

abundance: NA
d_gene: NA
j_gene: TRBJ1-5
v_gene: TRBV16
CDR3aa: CASSQDTGSNQPQHF
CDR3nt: TGTGCCAGCAGCCAAGATACAGGGAGCAATCAGCCCCAGCATTTT

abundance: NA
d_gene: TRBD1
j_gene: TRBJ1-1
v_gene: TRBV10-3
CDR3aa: CAITSGTGGLRKTEAFF
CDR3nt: TGTGCCATCACTTCCGGGACAGGGGGCTTGCGGAAAACTGAAGCTTTCTTT

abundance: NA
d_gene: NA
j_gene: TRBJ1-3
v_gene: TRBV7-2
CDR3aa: CASSLGGGPGNTIYF
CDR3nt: TGTGCCAGCAGCTTAGGAGGAGGGCCAGGAAACACCATATATTTT

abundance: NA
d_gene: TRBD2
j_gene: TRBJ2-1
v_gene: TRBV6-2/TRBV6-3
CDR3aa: CASSSHAGSGATYNEQFF
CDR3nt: TGTGCCAGCAGTTCCCACGCAGGTAGCGGGGCTACCTACAATGAGCAGTTCTTC

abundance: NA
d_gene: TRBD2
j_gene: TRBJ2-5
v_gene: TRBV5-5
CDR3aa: CASSLMAGGPYETQYF
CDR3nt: TGTGCCAGCAGCTTGATGGCGGGAGGGCCATATGAGACCCAGTACTTC

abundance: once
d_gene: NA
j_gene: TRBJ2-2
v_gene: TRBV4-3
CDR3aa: CASSQDVWGANTGELFF
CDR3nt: TGCGCCAGCAGCCAAGATGTGTGGGGCGCCAACACCGGGGAGCTGTTTTTT

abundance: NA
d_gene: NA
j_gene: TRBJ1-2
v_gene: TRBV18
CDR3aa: CASSPGAGNNYGYTF
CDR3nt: TGTGCCAGCTCACCAGGGGCAGGGAATAACTATGGCTACACCTTC

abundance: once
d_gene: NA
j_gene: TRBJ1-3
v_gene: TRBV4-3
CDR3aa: CASSQAPGNTIYF
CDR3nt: TGCGCCAGCAGCCAAGCCCCGGGAAACACCATATATTTT

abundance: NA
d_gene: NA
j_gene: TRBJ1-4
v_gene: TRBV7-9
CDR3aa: CASSAVAGNEKLFF
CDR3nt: TGTGCCAGCAGCGCTGTCGCGGGGAATGAAAAACTGTTTTTT

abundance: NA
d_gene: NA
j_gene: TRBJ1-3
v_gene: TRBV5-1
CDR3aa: CASSPRIVGGMGGNTIYF
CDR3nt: TGCGCCAGCAGCCCGAGGATAGTAGGGGGAATGGGAGGAAACACCATATATTTT

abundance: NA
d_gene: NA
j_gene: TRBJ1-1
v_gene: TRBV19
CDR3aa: CASSKGVTNTEAFF
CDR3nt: TGTGCCAGTAGTAAGGGGGTTACGAACACTGAAGCTTTCTTT

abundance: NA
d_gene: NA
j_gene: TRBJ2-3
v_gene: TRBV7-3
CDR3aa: CASSSGGGTDTQYF
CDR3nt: TGTGCCAGCAGCTCCGGGGGTGGCACAGATACGCAGTATTTT

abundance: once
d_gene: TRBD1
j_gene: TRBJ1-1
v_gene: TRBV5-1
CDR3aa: CASRGQGMNTEAFF
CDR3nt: TGCGCCAGCAGAGGACAGGGTATGAACACTGAAGCTTTCTTT

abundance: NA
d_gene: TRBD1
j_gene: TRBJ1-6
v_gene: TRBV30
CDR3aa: CAWSLGTGNSPLHF
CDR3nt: TGTGCCTGGAGCCTCGGGACAGGGAATTCACCCCTCCACTTT

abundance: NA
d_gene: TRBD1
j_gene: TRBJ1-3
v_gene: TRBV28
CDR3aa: CASSPRGTGRYTIYF
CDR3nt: TGTGCCAGCAGTCCTAGGGGGACAGGGAGGTACACCATATATTTT

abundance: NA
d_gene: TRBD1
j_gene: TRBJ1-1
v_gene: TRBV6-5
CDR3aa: CASSSSGGTEAFF
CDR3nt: TGTGCCAGCAGTTCCTCAGGGGGTACTGAAGCTTTCTTT

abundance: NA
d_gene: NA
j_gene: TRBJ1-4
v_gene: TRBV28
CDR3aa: CASSPPRRSNEKLFF
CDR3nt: TGTGCCAGCAGTCCTCCGAGACGGAGTAATGAAAAACTGTTTTTT

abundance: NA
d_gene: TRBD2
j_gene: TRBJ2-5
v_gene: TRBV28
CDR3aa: CASSLGGAGETQYF
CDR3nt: TGTGCCAGCAGTCTCGGGGGGGCGGGGGAGACCCAGTACTTC

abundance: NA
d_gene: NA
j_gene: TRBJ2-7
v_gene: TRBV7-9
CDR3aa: CASSRQYEQYF
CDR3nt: TGTGCCAGCAGCCGACAGTACGAGCAGTACTTC

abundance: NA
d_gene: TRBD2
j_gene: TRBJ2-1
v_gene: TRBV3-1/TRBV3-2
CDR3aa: CASRRLAGGYNEQFF
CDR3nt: TGTGCCAGCAGGAGACTAGCGGGGGGATACAATGAGCAGTTCTTC

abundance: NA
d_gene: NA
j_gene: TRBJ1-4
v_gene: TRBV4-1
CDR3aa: CASSQDGEEKLFF
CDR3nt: TGCGCCAGCAGCCAAGATGGGGAGGAAAAACTGTTTTTT

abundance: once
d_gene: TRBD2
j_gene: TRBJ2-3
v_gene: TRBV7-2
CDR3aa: CASSFSLAGEPQYF
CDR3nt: TGTGCCAGCAGCTTCTCACTAGCGGGAGAACCCCAGTATTTT

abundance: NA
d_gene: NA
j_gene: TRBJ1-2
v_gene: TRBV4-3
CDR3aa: CASSQSGGTVYGYTF
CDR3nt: TGCGCCAGCAGCCAATCGGGGGGGACTGTCTATGGCTACACCTTC

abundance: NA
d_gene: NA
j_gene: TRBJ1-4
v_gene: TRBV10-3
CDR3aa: CAISKQAPGEKLFF
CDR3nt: TGTGCCATCAGTAAGCAGGCTCCTGGGGAAAAACTGTTTTTT

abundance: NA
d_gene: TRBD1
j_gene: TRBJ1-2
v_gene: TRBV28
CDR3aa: CASSLAIGGGYTF
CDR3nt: TGTGCCAGCAGTTTGGCGATAGGGGGCGGCTACACCTTC